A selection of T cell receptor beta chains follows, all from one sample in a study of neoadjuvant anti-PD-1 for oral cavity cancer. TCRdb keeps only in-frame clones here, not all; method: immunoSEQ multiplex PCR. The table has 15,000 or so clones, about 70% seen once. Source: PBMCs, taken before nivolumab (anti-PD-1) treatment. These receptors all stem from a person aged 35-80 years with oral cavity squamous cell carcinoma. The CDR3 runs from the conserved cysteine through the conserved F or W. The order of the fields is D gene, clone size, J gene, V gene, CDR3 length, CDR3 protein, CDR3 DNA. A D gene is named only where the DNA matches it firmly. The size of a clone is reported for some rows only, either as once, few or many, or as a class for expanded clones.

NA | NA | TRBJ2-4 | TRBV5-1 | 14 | CASSLRDLKNIQYF | TGCGCCAGCAGCTTACGGGACCTAAAAAACATTCAGTACTTC
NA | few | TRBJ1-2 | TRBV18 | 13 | CASSPQDSYGYTF | TGTGCCAGCTCACCCCAGGACAGCTATGGCTACACCTTC
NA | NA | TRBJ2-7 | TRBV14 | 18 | CASSSTLGTGRVSYEQYF | TGTGCCAGCAGCTCTACACTCGGGACGGGACGGGTTTCCTACGAGCAGTACTTC
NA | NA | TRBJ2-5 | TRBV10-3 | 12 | CAIRGGEETQYF | TGTGCCATCAGGGGGGGAGAGGAGACCCAGTACTTC
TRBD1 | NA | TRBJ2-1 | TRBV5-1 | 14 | CASSFKRQGNEQFF | TGCGCCAGCAGCTTCAAGAGACAGGGTAATGAGCAGTTCTTC
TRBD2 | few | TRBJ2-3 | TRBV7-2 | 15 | CASSLTSGPSDTQYF | TGTGCCAGCAGCCTGACTAGCGGGCCTTCAGATACGCAGTATTTT
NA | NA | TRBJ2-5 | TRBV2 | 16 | CASSFLQGLGRETQYF | TGTGCCAGCAGTTTCTTACAGGGTTTGGGGCGAGAGACCCAGTACTTC
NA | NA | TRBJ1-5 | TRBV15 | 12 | CATRAPNQPQHF | TGTGCCACCAGAGCCCCAAATCAGCCCCAGCATTTT
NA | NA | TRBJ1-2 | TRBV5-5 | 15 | CASSLESGRVGGYTF | TGTGCCAGCAGCTTGGAATCTGGCAGGGTGGGGGGCTACACCTTC
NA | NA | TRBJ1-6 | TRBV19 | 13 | CASSLGNNSPLHF | TGTGCCAGTAGTCTCGGGAATAATTCACCCCTCCACTTT
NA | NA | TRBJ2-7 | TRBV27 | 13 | CASSRATGYEQYF | TGTGCCAGCAGTAGGGCGACGGGCTACGAGCAGTACTTC
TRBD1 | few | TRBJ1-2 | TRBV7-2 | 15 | CASSSMTGTVYGYTF | TGTGCCAGCAGCTCCATGACAGGGACTGTCTATGGCTACACCTTC
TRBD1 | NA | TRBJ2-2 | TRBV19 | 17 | CASSIDQGQGGTGELFF | TGTGCCAGTAGTATAGATCAGGGACAGGGGGGCACCGGGGAGCTGTTTTTT
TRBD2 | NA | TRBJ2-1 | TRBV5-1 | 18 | CASSRGRPSGSPHNEQFF | TGCGCCAGCAGCCGAGGACGGCCTAGCGGGAGCCCCCACAATGAGCAGTTCTTC
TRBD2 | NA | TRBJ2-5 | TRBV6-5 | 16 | CASSYSSGRFGETQYF | TGTGCCAGCAGTTACTCTAGCGGGAGGTTTGGTGAGACCCAGTACTTC
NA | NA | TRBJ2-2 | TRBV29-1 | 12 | CSGGANTGELFF | TGCAGCGGGGGGGCGAACACCGGGGAGCTGTTTTTT
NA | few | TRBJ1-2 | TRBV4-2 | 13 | CASSYSGQDGYTF | TGTGCCAGCAGCTATTCTGGCCAAGATGGCTACACCTTC
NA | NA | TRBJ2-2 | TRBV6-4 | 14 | CASSPREGGGELFF | TGTGCCAGCAGTCCTCGAGAGGGAGGCGGGGAGCTGTTTTTT
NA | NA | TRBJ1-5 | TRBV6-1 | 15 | CASRRGGTNDQPQHF | TGTGCCAGTCGACGGGGGGGGACAAACGATCAGCCCCAGCATTTT
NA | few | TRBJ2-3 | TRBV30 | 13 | CAWSVQNTDTQYF | TGTGCCTGGAGTGTACAGAATACAGATACGCAGTATTTT
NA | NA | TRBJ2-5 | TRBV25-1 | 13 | CASSDVGQETQYF | TGTGCCAGCAGTGACGTGGGGCAAGAGACCCAGTACTTC
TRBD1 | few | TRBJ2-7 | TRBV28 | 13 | CAILGQAHGEQYF | TGTGCCATCCTCGGACAGGCCCACGGAGAGCAGTACTTC
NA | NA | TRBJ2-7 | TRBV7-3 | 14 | CASSLKGALGEQYF | TGTGCCAGCAGCTTAAAAGGGGCCTTGGGGGAGCAGTACTTC
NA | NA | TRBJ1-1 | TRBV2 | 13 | CASSENMNTEAFF | TGTGCCAGCAGCGAGAATATGAACACTGAAGCTTTCTTT
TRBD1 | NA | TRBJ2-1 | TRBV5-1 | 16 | CASSSPWTGENNEQFF | TGCGCCAGCAGCAGCCCCTGGACAGGGGAGAACAATGAGCAGTTCTTC
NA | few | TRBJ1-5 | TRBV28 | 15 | CASRAGPTGNQPQHF | TGTGCCAGCAGGGCAGGCCCGACAGGCAATCAGCCCCAGCATTTT
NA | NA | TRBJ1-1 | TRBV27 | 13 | CASRPDVYTEAFF | TGTGCCAGCAGACCGGACGTATACACTGAAGCTTTCTTT
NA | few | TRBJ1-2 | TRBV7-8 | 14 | CASSLDGTSYGYTF | TGTGCCAGCAGCTTAGACGGGACGAGCTATGGCTACACCTTC
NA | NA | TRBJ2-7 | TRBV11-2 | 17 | CASSLGGAWGGPLEQYF | TGTGCCAGCAGCTTAGGGGGAGCCTGGGGAGGACCGCTAGAGCAGTACTTC
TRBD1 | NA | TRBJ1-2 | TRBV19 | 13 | CASSARQGDGYTF | TGTGCCAGTAGTGCCAGACAGGGGGATGGCTACACCTTC
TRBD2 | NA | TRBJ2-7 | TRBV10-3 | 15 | CAISDGLAGGYEQYF | TGTGCCATCAGTGACGGACTAGCGGGAGGCTACGAGCAGTACTTC
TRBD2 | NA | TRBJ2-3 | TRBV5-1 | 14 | CASSLAWEGDTQYF | TGCGCCAGCAGCTTGGCCTGGGAGGGAGATACGCAGTATTTT
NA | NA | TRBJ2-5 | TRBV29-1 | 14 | CSVSGGMEGETQYF | TGCAGCGTGAGTGGGGGTATGGAAGGAGAGACCCAGTACTTC
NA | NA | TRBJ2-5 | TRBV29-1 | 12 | CSVEGVGETQYF | TGCAGCGTTGAAGGGGTCGGAGAGACCCAGTACTTC
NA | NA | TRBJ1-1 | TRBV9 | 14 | CASDSHPEGTEAFF | TGTGCCAGCGATTCTCACCCGGAGGGCACTGAAGCTTTCTTT
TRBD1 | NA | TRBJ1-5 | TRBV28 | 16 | CASSLIWTGINQPQHF | TGTGCCAGCAGTTTAATTTGGACAGGGATTAACCAGCCCCAGCATTTT
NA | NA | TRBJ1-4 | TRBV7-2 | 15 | CASSLNLGAREKLFF | TGTGCCAGCAGCTTAAATCTGGGGGCGCGTGAAAAACTGTTTTTT
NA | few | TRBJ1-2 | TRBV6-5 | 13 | CASSYGTASGYTF | TGTGCCAGCAGTTACGGGACGGCCTCCGGCTACACCTTC
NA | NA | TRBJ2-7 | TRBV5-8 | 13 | CASSLTWIGEQYF | TGTGCCAGCAGCTTAACTTGGATTGGCGAGCAGTACTTC
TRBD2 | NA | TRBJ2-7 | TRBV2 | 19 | CASSGDDSLGLAGRREQYF | TGTGCCAGCAGTGGGGATGACTCCTTGGGACTAGCGGGACGTCGGGAGCAGTACTTC
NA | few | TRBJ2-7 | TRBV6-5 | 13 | CASSRLGKYEQYF | TGTGCCAGCAGTAGACTAGGCAAGTACGAGCAGTACTTC
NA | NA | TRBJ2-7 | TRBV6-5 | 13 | CATQSGPSYEQYF | TGTGCCACCCAGTCAGGGCCTTCCTACGAGCAGTACTTC
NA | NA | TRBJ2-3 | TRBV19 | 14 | CASSTGQTTDTQYF | TGTGCCAGTAGCACGGGACAAACCACAGATACGCAGTATTTT
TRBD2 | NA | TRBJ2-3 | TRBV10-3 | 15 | CAISVGLEVQDTQYF | TGTGCCATCAGTGTAGGACTAGAGGTACAAGATACGCAGTATTTT
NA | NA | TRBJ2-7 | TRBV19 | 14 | CASSRPGQTYEQYF | TGTGCCAGTAGTCGACCAGGACAGACCTACGAGCAGTACTTC
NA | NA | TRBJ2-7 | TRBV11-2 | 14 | CASSLRFSAYEQYF | TGTGCCAGCAGCTTACGGTTTTCCGCGTACGAGCAGTACTTC
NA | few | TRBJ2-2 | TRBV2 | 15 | CASSDLGGNTGELFF | TGTGCCAGCAGTGATCTAGGGGGGAACACCGGGGAGCTGTTTTTT
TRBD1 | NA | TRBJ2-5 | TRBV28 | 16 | CASTHPGGAWQETQYF | TGTGCCAGCACGCACCCAGGGGGCGCCTGGCAAGAGACCCAGTACTTC
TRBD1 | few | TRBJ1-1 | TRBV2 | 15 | CASSGGTGRIAEAFF | TGTGCCAGCAGTGGGGGGACAGGGAGGATCGCTGAAGCTTTCTTT
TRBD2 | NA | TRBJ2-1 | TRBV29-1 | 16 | CSVGATSGSMRNEQFF | TGCAGCGTTGGGGCTACTAGCGGGAGTATGAGAAATGAGCAGTTCTTC
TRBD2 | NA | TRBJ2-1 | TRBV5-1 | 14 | CASTLVGLAGEQFF | TGCGCCAGCACCTTGGTCGGACTAGCTGGGGAGCAGTTCTTC
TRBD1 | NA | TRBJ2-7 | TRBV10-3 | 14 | CAISELTGGSEQYF | TGTGCCATCAGTGAGCTGACAGGGGGGAGCGAGCAGTACTTC
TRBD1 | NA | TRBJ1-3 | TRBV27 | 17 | CASRPGTGGLSGNTIYF | TGTGCCAGCAGACCCGGGACAGGGGGACTCTCTGGAAACACCATATATTTT
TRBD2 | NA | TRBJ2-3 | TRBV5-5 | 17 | CASSAGLAEEELDTQYF | TGTGCCAGCAGCGCCGGACTAGCGGAGGAGGAACTCGATACGCAGTATTTT
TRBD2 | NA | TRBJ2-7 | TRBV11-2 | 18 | CASSPEIKGSGRINEQYF | TGTGCCAGCAGCCCCGAAATTAAGGGTAGCGGGAGAATCAACGAGCAGTACTTC
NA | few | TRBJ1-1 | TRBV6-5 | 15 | CASSLLGVMNTEAFF | TGTGCCAGCAGCCTACTCGGGGTAATGAACACTGAAGCTTTCTTT
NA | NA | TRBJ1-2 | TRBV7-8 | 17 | CASSLAVGLEGYYGYTF | TGTGCCAGCAGCTTAGCCGTGGGTCTCGAAGGGTACTATGGCTACACCTTC